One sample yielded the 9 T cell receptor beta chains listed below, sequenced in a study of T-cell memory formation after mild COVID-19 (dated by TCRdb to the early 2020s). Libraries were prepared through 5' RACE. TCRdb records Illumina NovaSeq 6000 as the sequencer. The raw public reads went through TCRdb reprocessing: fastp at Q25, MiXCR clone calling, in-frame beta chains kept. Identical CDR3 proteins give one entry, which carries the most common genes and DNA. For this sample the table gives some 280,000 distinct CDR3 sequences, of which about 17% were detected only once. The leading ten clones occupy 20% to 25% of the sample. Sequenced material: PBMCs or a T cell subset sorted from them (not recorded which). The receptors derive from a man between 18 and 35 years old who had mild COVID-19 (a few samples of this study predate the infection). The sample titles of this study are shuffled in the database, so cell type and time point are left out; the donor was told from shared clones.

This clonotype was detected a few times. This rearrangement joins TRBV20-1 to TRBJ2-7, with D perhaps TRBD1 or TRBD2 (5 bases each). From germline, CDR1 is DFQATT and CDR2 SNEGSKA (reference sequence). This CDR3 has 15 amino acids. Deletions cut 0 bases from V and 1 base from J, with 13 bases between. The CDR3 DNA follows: TGCAGTGCTAGAGATCGGGGACCGTTATCCTACGAGCAGTACTTC. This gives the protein CSARDRGPLSYEQYF.

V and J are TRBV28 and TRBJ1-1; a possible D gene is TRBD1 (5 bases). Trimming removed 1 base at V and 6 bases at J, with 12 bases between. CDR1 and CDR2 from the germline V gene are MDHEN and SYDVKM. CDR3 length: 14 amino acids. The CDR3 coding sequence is TGTGCCAGCAGTTTATTAGGGGCGTACTCTGAAGCTTTCTTT. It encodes CASSLLGAYSEAFF.

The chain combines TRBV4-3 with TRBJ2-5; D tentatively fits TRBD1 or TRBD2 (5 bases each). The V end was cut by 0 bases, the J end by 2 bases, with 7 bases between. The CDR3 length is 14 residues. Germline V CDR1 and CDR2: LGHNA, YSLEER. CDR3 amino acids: CASSQEWGQETQYF. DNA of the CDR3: TGCGCCAGCAGCCAAGAATGGGGGCAAGAGACCCAGTACTTC.

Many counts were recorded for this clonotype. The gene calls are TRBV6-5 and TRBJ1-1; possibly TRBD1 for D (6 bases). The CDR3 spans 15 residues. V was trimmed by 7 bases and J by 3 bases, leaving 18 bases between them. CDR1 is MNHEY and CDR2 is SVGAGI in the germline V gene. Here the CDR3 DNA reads TGTGCCAGCACCCCAAGACCCACAGGGCACACTGAAGCTTTCTTT. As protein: CASTPRPTGHTEAFF.

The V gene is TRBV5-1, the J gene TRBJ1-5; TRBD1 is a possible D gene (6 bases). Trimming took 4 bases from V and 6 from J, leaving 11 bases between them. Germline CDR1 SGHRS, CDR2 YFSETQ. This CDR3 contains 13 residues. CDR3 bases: TGCGCCAGCAGCGCACAGGGAGGTCAGCCCCAGCATTTT. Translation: CASSAQGGQPQHF.

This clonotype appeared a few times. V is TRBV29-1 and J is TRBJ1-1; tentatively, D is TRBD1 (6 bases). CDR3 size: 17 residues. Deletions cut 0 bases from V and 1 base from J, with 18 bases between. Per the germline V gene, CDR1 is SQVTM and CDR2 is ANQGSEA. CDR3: CSVEEHGGPGGNTEAFF. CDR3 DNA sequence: TGCAGCGTTGAAGAACACGGGGGGCCTGGGGGGAACACTGAAGCTTTCTTT.

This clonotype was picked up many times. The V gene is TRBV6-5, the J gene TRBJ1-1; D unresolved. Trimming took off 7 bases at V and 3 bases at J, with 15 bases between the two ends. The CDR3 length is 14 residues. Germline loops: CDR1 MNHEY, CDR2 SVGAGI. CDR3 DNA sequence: TGTGCCAGCACCCCGGGTGGCCGAGACACTGAAGCTTTCTTT. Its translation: CASTPGGRDTEAFF.

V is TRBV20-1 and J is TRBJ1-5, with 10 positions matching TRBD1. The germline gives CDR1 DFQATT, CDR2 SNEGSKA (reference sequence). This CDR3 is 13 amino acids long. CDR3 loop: CSGTGDSNQPQHF. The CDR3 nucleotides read TGCAGCGGGACAGGGGATAGCAATCAGCCCCAGCATTTT.

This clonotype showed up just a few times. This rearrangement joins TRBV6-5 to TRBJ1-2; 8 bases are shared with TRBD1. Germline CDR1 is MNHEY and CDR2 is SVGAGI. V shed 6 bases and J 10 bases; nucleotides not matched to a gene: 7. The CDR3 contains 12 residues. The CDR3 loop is CASSGTGGDYTF. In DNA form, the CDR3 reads TGTGCCAGCAGCGGGACAGGTGGGGACTACACCTTC.